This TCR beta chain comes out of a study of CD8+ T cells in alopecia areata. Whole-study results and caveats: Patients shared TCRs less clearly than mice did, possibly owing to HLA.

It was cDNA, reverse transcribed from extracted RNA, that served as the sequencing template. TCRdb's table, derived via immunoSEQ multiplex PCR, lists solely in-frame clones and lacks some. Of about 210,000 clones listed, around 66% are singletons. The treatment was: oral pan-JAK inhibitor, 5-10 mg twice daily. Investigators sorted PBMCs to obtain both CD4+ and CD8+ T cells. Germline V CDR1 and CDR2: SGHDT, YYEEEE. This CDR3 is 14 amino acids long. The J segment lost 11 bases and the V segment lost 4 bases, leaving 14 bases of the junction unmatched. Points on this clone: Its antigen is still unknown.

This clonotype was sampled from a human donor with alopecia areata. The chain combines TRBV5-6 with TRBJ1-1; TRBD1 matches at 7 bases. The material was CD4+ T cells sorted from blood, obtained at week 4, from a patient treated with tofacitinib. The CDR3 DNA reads TGTGCCAGCAGCGACGTGGACAGGATAGGAGGGGCTTTCTTT. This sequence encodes CASSDVDRIGGAFF.